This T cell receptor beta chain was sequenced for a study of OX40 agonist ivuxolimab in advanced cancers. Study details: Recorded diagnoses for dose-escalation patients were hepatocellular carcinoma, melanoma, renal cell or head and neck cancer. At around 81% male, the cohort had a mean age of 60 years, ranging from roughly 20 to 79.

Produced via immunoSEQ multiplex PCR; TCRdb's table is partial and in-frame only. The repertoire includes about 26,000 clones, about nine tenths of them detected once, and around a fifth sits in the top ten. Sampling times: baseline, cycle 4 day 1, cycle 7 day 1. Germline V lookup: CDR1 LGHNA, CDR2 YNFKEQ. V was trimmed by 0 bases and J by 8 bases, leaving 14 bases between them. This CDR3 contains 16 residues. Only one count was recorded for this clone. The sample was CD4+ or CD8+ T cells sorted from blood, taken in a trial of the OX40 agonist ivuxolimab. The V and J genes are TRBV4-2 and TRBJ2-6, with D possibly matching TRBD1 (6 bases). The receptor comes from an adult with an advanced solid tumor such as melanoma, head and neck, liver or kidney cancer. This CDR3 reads CASSQDGAGVPNVLTF. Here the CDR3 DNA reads TGTGCCAGCAGCCAAGATGGAGCAGGGGTCCCCAACGTCCTGACTTTC.